The 31 T cell receptor beta chains below were found in one sample sequenced in a study of blood T cell repertoires in COVID-19. Profiled with immunoSEQ multiplex PCR; TCRdb holds only in-frame clones, not every one. The repertoire holds around 180,000 clones, with around 89% as singletons. Sample: peripheral blood. These receptors originate from a human donor in a cohort sampled during active COVID-19.

This chain uses TRBV30 with TRBJ1-5; 7 nucleotides agree with TRBD1. CDR1 is GTSNPN and CDR2 is SVGIG in the germline V gene (reference sequence). This CDR3 is 14 amino acids long. J was trimmed by 5 bases and V by 0 bases; bases with no gene match: 4. CDR3 region: CAWSVGQVHQPQHF. For the CDR3, the DNA is TGTGCCTGGAGTGTTGGACAGGTTCATCAGCCCCAGCATTTT. Full variable domain (rest looked up from reference TRBV30 and TRBJ1-5): SQTIHQWPATLVQPVGSPLSLECTVEGTSNPNLYWYRQAAGRGLQLLFYSVGIGQISSEVPQNLSASRPQDRQFILSSKKLLLSDSGFYLCAWSVGQVHQPQHFGDGTRLSIL.

The chain combines TRBV27 with TRBJ2-7, with D possibly TRBD2 on 6 matching bases. Looked up from germline, CDR1 is MNHEY and CDR2 is SMNVEV (reference sequence). This CDR3 contains 15 residues. The ends were cut back, 6 bases at V and 3 bases at J, with 18 bases in the middle. CDR3 DNA: TGTGCCAGCAGCATTACGGGAGTCTCACTCTACGAGCAGTACTTC. Protein sequence: CASSITGVSLYEQYF.

The chain is built from TRBV30 and TRBJ2-1, with TRBD1 matching 9 bases. CDR1 GTSNPN and CDR2 SVGIG come from the germline V gene (reference sequence). V dropped 2 bases and J dropped 0; count of bases not matched to a gene: 8. The CDR3 runs to 17 residues. For the CDR3, the DNA is TGTGCCTGGAGTCCATTACAGGGGGCAGGCTCCTACAATGAGCAGTTCTTC. Residues: CAWSPLQGAGSYNEQFF.

The chain combines TRBV6-5 with TRBJ2-7; TRBD1 matches 12 bases. Germline V gene sequence: CDR1 MNHEY, CDR2 SVGAGI. V gave up 7 bases and J gave up 4 bases; unmatched junction bases: 8. The CDR3 sequence is 15 residues long. As DNA, the CDR3 is TGTGCCAGCAAATCCGGGACAGGGGGCATTTACGAGCAGTACTTC. This sequence encodes CASKSGTGGIYEQYF.

V is TRBV11-2 and J is TRBJ1-4, with 8 bases lining up with TRBD1. Germline-derived CDR1 and CDR2 are SGHAT and FQNNGV. J gave up 5 bases and V 1 base, and 6 bases lay outside the gene matches. The CDR3 is made up of 16 amino acids. Here the CDR3 reads CASSLVAGQANEKLFF. The CDR3 DNA is TGTGCCAGCAGCTTAGTTGCGGGACAGGCGAATGAAAAACTGTTTTTT.

V gene TRBV4-3 combines with J gene TRBJ1-1; D remains ambiguous. CDR3 size: 14 residues. CDR1 and CDR2 (germline): LGHNA, YSLEER. V lost 2 bases and J 3 bases, leaving 10 bases between the germline ends. CDR3: CASSQRGRDTEAFF. The CDR3, as DNA: TGCGCCAGCAGCCAACGTGGGCGGGACACTGAAGCTTTCTTT.

The chain has TRBV6-2 or TRBV6-3 and TRBJ2-1; D is perhaps TRBD1 (5 bases). From germline, CDR1 is MNHEY and CDR2 SVGEGT. This CDR3 contains 13 residues. V was shortened by 4 bases and J by 4 bases, with 8 bases between the two germline ends. CDR3 in amino acids: CASSSSGYNEQFF. The DNA of the CDR3 is TGTGCCAGCAGTTCTTCAGGGTACAATGAGCAGTTCTTC.

V and J are TRBV5-4 and TRBJ2-3; a possible D gene is TRBD2 (5 bases). This CDR3 is 14 amino acids long. Trimming stripped 4 bases from V and 2 bases from J, with 11 bases between. Germline values: CDR1 SGHNT, CDR2 YYREEE (reference sequence). The CDR3 is CASSRAVLTDTQYF. The CDR3 coding sequence is TGTGCCAGCAGCCGAGCGGTGCTCACAGATACGCAGTATTTT. Full variable domain (rest looked up from reference TRBV5-4 and TRBJ2-3): ETGVTQSPTHLIKTRGQQVTLRCSSQSGHNTVSWYQQALGQGPQFIFQYYREEENGRGNFPPRFSGLQFPNYSSELNVNALELDDSALYLCASSRAVLTDTQYFGPGTRLTVL.

This clone was counted a few times. The CDR3 DNA follows: TGCGCCAGCAGCCCACTCCCAGGGAGGGAGCAGTACTTC. Its translation: CASSPLPGREQYF. This rearrangement joins TRBV5-1 to TRBJ2-7; a weak D match, TRBD2 (6 bases). The germline V and J ends were trimmed by 4 bases and 7 bases, with 15 bases remaining between them. The CDR3 has 13 amino acids. Looked up from germline, CDR1 is SGHRS and CDR2 is YFSETQ.

This chain joins TRBV19 and TRBJ2-7, with 9 bases identical to TRBD1. This CDR3 spans 15 amino acids. Germline V lookup: CDR1 LNHDA, CDR2 SQIVND (reference sequence). The ends lost 3 bases at V and 3 bases at J; junction bases unmatched: 6. The CDR3 coding sequence is TGTGCCAGTAGTATGAGGGGACAGGGCCTCTACGAGCAGTACTTC. This codes for CASSMRGQGLYEQYF.

This chain joins TRBV6-2 or TRBV6-3 and TRBJ2-7; maybe TRBD1 (6 bases). This CDR3 region has 12 residues. Germline V gives CDR1 MNHEY, CDR2 SVGEGT. V was clipped by 4 bases and J by 4 bases, with 8 bases between them. The CDR3, as DNA: TGTGCCAGCAGTTTGACAGGATACGAGCAGTACTTC. As protein: CASSLTGYEQYF.

The chain links TRBV6-2 or TRBV6-3 to TRBJ2-7, with a weak D call TRBD1 (6 bases). CDR1 is MNHEY and CDR2 is SVGEGT in the germline V gene. With 6 bases removed from V and 0 bases from J, the gap between germline ends came to 9 bases. The CDR3 covers 13 residues. In DNA, the CDR3 is TGTGCCAGCAGCGGACAGAACTCCTACGAGCAGTACTTC. Its protein product is CASSGQNSYEQYF.

The chain joins TRBV13 to TRBJ2-7, with TRBD2 identical over 9 bases. The CDR3 loop spans 20 amino acids. In germline, CDR1 is PRHDT, CDR2 FYEKMQ (reference sequence). The V gene end was trimmed by 5 bases and the J gene end by 6 bases; junction bases not matched to a gene: 26. The CDR3 nucleotides read TGTGCCAGCAGCAGCCGGAGGGTCAGTACTAGCGGGCCCTTCGGGCCCGAGCAGTACTTC. Its translation: CASSSRRVSTSGPFGPEQYF.

V is TRBV27 and J is TRBJ1-5; D unresolved. The length of the CDR3 is 14 residues. Trimming took off 2 bases at V and 0 bases at J, with 5 bases between the two ends. Germline loops: CDR1 MNHEY, CDR2 SMNVEV (reference sequence). In nucleotides, the CDR3 is TGTGCCAGCAGTTTAGGGCGTAGCAATCAGCCCCAGCATTTT. Protein sequence: CASSLGRSNQPQHF.

This chain links TRBV30 with TRBJ2-7; 10 nucleotides line up with TRBD2. With 7 bases clipped from V and 4 bases from J, the junction kept 4 bases outside the gene matches. The CDR3 has 12 amino acids. Germline V gene lookup returns CDR1 GTSNPN and CDR2 SVGIG (reference sequence). Here the CDR3 reads CALSGGAYEQYF. The CDR3 bases are TGTGCCTTAAGCGGGGGGGCTTACGAGCAGTACTTC.

There are a few counts of this clone. This chain links TRBV4-2 with TRBJ1-3, with unresolved D. CDR1 is LGHNA and CDR2 is YNFKEQ in the germline V gene. V was cut by 0 bases and J by 0 bases, with 15 bases left in between. CDR3 length: 18 residues. The CDR3 region has the DNA TGTGCCAGCAGCCAAGAGGGTCGAGGAGTACCCTCTGGAAACACCATATATTTT. Translation gives CASSQEGRGVPSGNTIYF.

The rearrangement uses TRBV11-3 and TRBJ1-3; TRBD1 might be the D (6 bases). The CDR3 runs 14 residues. V lost 5 bases, J lost 4 bases, and 12 bases lay in between. Germline CDR1 SGHNT, CDR2 YENEEA. DNA of the CDR3: TGTGCCAGCAGCCTCGGGACATCGGGAAACACCATATATTTT. Encoded protein: CASSLGTSGNTIYF.

The gene calls are TRBV4-2 and TRBJ1-5; a possible D gene is TRBD1 (6 bases). The CDR3 contains 15 residues. CDR1 and CDR2 from the germline V gene are LGHNA and YNFKEQ. Trimming removed 0 bases at V and 7 bases at J, with 13 bases between. CDR3: CASSQDPTGNQPQHF. For the CDR3, the DNA is TGTGCCAGCAGCCAAGATCCTACAGGGAACCAGCCCCAGCATTTT.

The genes are TRBV27 and TRBJ2-2, with 8 positions matching TRBD1. CDR3 size: 13 residues. After removal of 6 bases from V and 6 bases from J, the junction contained 3 bases not matched to a gene. The germline gives CDR1 MNHEY, CDR2 SMNVEV (reference sequence). The CDR3 protein is CASRRTGSGELFF. As DNA, the CDR3 is TGTGCCAGCAGGAGGACAGGGTCCGGGGAGCTGTTTTTT.

The chain couples TRBV5-4 to TRBJ2-5, with 11 nucleotides matching TRBD2. CDR1 is SGHNT and CDR2 is YYREEE in the germline V gene (reference sequence). Trimming cost V 2 bases and J 5 bases; bases outside gene matches: 8. The CDR3 extends over 16 amino acids. CDR3 DNA sequence: TGTGCCAGCAGCTTTCTTGTTGGGACTAGCGGCGAGACCCAGTACTTC. Its protein product is CASSFLVGTSGETQYF. The variable domain in full, completed from reference TRBV5-4 and TRBJ2-5, reads ETGVTQSPTHLIKTRGQQVTLRCSSQSGHNTVSWYQQALGQGPQFIFQYYREEENGRGNFPPRFSGLQFPNYSSELNVNALELDDSALYLCASSFLVGTSGETQYFGPGTRLLVL.

This chain uses TRBV9 with TRBJ2-7; 7 bases align to TRBD2. J lost 6 bases, V lost 4 bases, and 10 bases had no gene match. The length of the CDR3 is 14 residues. The germline CDR1 and CDR2 sequences are SGDLS and YYNGEE. The CDR3: CASSFGLVASEQYF. The CDR3 DNA is TGTGCCAGCAGCTTCGGACTAGTGGCTAGCGAGCAGTACTTC.

V and J are TRBV15 and TRBJ2-5; D is possibly TRBD1 (5 bases). The CDR3 is 16 residues long. CDR1 and CDR2 (germline): LNHNV, YYDKDF (reference sequence). With 2 bases removed from V and 1 base from J, the gap between germline ends came to 14 bases. The chain's CDR3 is CATSRIPTGTQETQYF. CDR3 sequence (DNA): TGTGCCACCAGCAGAATCCCCACAGGAACCCAAGAGACCCAGTACTTC.

The chain uses TRBV5-4 and TRBJ2-6; 10 positions match TRBD1. V was clipped by 2 bases and J by 3 bases; unmatched bases: 11. The CDR3 covers 19 residues. The germline V gene has CDR1 SGHNT and CDR2 YYREEE (reference sequence). CDR3 protein: CASSLKLTGGSIGANVLTF. The CDR3 coding sequence is TGTGCCAGCAGCTTAAAGTTGACAGGGGGCTCGATTGGGGCCAACGTCCTGACTTTC.

The V and J genes are TRBV7-9 and TRBJ2-3; 8 bases fit TRBD2. CDR1 is SEHNR and CDR2 is FQNEAQ in the germline V gene (reference sequence). After removal of 5 bases from V and 2 bases from J, the junction contained 9 bases not matched to a gene. This CDR3 region has 16 residues. CDR3: CASSPRSGGDTDTQYF. The CDR3 DNA reads TGTGCCAGCAGCCCAAGGAGCGGGGGAGACACAGATACGCAGTATTTT.

V and J are TRBV12-5 and TRBJ2-7; 7 positions agree with TRBD1. Germline assignment: CDR1 LGHNT and CDR2 FRNRAP. V shed 3 bases, J shed 6 bases, and the junction held 14 bases outside the gene matches. There are 16 residues in the CDR3. The CDR3 reads CASGFILQGDLSEQYF. CDR3 DNA sequence: TGTGCTAGTGGTTTCATACTCCAGGGGGATTTATCCGAGCAGTACTTC.

The CDR3 region is CASSPPVGEMSYNEQFF. The DNA for the CDR3 is TGTGCCAGCTCACCACCGGTCGGGGAAATGTCCTACAATGAGCAGTTCTTC. The rearrangement uses TRBV18 and TRBJ2-1; perhaps TRBD2 as D (5 bases). Germline lookup yields CDR1 KGHSH and CDR2 LQKENI. The length of the CDR3 is 17 residues. Trimming took off 0 bases at V and 1 base at J, with 13 bases between the two ends.

The chain links TRBV5-1 to TRBJ2-1, with 15 bases fitting TRBD2. The CDR3 loop spans 16 amino acids. Germline V gives CDR1 SGHRS, CDR2 YFSETQ. V shed 4 bases and J 7 bases; nucleotides not matched to a gene: 6. In DNA, the CDR3 is TGCGCCAGCAGCCCGCGGACTAGCGGGGGGGCAAATGAGCAGTTCTTC. Translation: CASSPRTSGGANEQFF.

The chain links TRBV9 to TRBJ2-2, with 8 positions matching TRBD1. CDR1 and CDR2 from the germline V gene are SGDLS and YYNGEE. This CDR3 spans 14 amino acids. The V segment lost 3 bases and the J segment 7 bases; nucleotides outside the gene matches: 5. CDR3 in DNA: TGTGCCAGCAGCGCAGGGGGCGCAAACGGGGAGCTGTTTTTT. Translated: CASSAGGANGELFF.

The sample holds many counts of this clone. This chain connects TRBV20-1 to TRBJ2-1; 12 nucleotides align to TRBD2. Germline CDR1 and CDR2: DFQATT and SNEGSKA (reference sequence). J was trimmed by 4 bases and V by 3 bases; bases with no gene match: 1. This CDR3 contains 14 residues. CDR3: CSASGTSGYNEQFF. CDR3 in DNA: TGCAGTGCTAGTGGGACTAGCGGGTACAATGAGCAGTTCTTC.

The chain carries TRBV13 and TRBJ2-5, with 10 bases identical to TRBD2. J lost 5 bases, V lost 4 bases, and 10 bases had no gene match. The length of the CDR3 is 16 residues. Looked up from germline, CDR1 is PRHDT and CDR2 is FYEKMQ (reference sequence). In DNA form, the CDR3 reads TGTGCCAGCAGCTCCGAAGCGGGGGGGCTTACGGAGACCCAGTACTTC. It encodes CASSSEAGGLTETQYF.

The CDR3 nucleotides read TGCGCCAGCAGCCAAGAGAGGGGGCTAGACTACGAGCAGTACTTC. Protein: CASSQERGLDYEQYF. The J gene is TRBJ2-7, the V gene TRBV4-1; 7 bases match TRBD1. The CDR3 has 15 residues. Germline lookup yields CDR1 MGHRA and CDR2 YSYEKL. After removal of 0 bases from V and 3 bases from J, the junction contained 5 bases not matched to a gene.